Below are 26 T cell receptor beta chains sequenced from a single sample in a study of shared clonotypes between healthy human individuals. TCRdb keeps only in-frame clones here, not all; method: immunoSEQ multiplex PCR. The sample holds about 2.2 million clones; 80% to 95% are singletons and the top ten take around 1.7%. Cells designated naive CD8 were CD45RO-negative and were positively selected for CCR7, with terminally differentiated effector memory CD45RA+ cells excluded. The sequenced material came from naive CD8+ T cells from PBMCs. These receptors were obtained from a man aged 18 to 29 in good health. Some clones in this sample may be carry-over from other donors' samples.

The gene calls are TRBV28 and TRBJ2-1; D is perhaps TRBD2 (6 bases). Per germline, CDR1 MDHEN and CDR2 SYDVKM. This CDR3 comprises 17 residues. Deletions cut 6 bases from V and 8 bases from J, with 26 bases between. The CDR3: CASSHEQRATSRDEQFF. CDR3 in DNA: TGTGCCAGCAGCCACGAACAGCGGGCAACCTCCCGGGATGAGCAGTTCTTC.

V gene TRBV9 combines with J gene TRBJ2-2, with 9 bases matching TRBD1. The CDR3 runs 16 residues. The V segment lost 0 bases and the J segment 6 bases; nucleotides outside the gene matches: 6. The germline V gene encodes CDR1 SGDLS and CDR2 YYNGEE. As DNA, the CDR3 is TGTGCCAGCAGCGTAGCTGGGACAGGGAGAGCCGGGGAGCTGTTTTTT. Amino acid sequence: CASSVAGTGRAGELFF.

The chain recombines TRBV11-3 with TRBJ2-3; the match to TRBD2 covers 11 bases. Germline loops: CDR1 SGHNT, CDR2 YENEEA. CDR3 length equals 19 residues. J gave up 2 bases and V 5 bases, and 15 bases lay outside the gene matches. CDR3 loop: CASSRTPGLAEADTDTQYF. CDR3 coding DNA: TGTGCCAGCAGCCGAACCCCGGGACTAGCGGAGGCCGACACAGATACGCAGTATTTT.

The chain combines TRBV5-1 with TRBJ2-1; TRBD2 agrees at 14 bases. J gave up 9 bases and V 4 bases, and 9 bases lay outside the gene matches. Germline V CDR1 and CDR2: SGHRS, YFSETQ. The CDR3 covers 16 residues. This CDR3 is CASSTGLAGGGGEQFF. The CDR3 DNA reads TGCGCCAGCAGCACCGGACTAGCGGGAGGCGGTGGTGAGCAGTTCTTC.

This clone was counted a few times. Written as DNA, the CDR3 is TGTGCCAGCAGTTACGGGGGTACGCAGTATTTT. It encodes CASSYGGTQYF. The V and J genes are TRBV6-5 and TRBJ2-3; D may match TRBD1 or TRBD2 (5 bases each). V dropped 2 bases and J dropped 8 bases, with 5 bases sitting between them. Germline V gene data show CDR1 as MNHEY and CDR2 as SVGAGI. The CDR3 length is 11 residues.

This clone appeared a few times. CDR3 coding DNA: TGCGCCAGCAGCTCCCCGGTTAGAGGAAACACCATATATTTT. Translated, it gives CASSSPVRGNTIYF. The rearrangement joins TRBV4-1 to TRBJ1-3; no definite D call. This CDR3 has 14 residues. Germline-derived CDR1 and CDR2 are MGHRA and YSYEKL. Deletions cut 5 bases from V and 4 bases from J, with 12 bases between.

The chain links TRBV27 to TRBJ2-3, with a possible D match to TRBD2 (6 bases). In germline, CDR1 is MNHEY, CDR2 SMNVEV (reference sequence). The CDR3 has 13 residues. The V and J ends lost 4 bases and 2 bases respectively, with 7 bases between them. Here the CDR3 reads CASSWRDTDTQYF. In DNA, the CDR3 is TGTGCCAGCAGTTGGCGGGACACAGATACGCAGTATTTT.

The V gene is TRBV19, the J gene TRBJ1-2; 8 bases line up with TRBD1. The germline V gene has CDR1 LNHDA and CDR2 SQIVND (reference sequence). The CDR3 runs 14 residues. With V trimmed by 7 bases and J by 2 bases, 6 bases remained unmatched. The CDR3 nucleotides are TGTGCCAGTAAGGCAGGGGGCCTAAACTATGGCTACACCTTC. Its protein is CASKAGGLNYGYTF.

The gene calls are TRBV7-8 and TRBJ2-7, with D possibly being TRBD2 (6 bases). From germline, CDR1 is SGHVS and CDR2 FQNEAQ. The CDR3 runs 13 residues. V was pared by 8 bases and J by 5 bases, with 16 bases between. As DNA, the CDR3 is TGTGCCAGCGACAGATCCGGGAGCCACGAGCAGTACTTC. This translates into CASDRSGSHEQYF.

The chain carries TRBV28 and TRBJ2-7, with 7 bases aligning to TRBD2. Trimming at V came to 6 bases and at J to 3 bases, leaving 8 bases not matched to a gene. The CDR3 is 14 residues long. The V gene's germline CDR1 is MDHEN and CDR2 SYDVKM. The CDR3 is CASRDQRDHYEQYF. The CDR3 DNA reads TGTGCCAGCAGGGACCAGCGGGACCACTACGAGCAGTACTTC.

The chain uses TRBV10-3 and TRBJ1-1, with a weak D call TRBD1 (5 bases). This CDR3 has 13 amino acids. CDR1 and CDR2 from the germline V gene are ENHRY and SYGVKD. V shed 7 bases and J shed 4 bases, with 13 bases lying between them. The CDR3 bases are TGTGCCATCAAGCAGGGAGGATTCACTGAAGCTTTCTTT. Protein sequence: CAIKQGGFTEAFF.

To note about this clone: This CDR3 is also generated by other DNA sequences in the sample. The chain combines TRBV7-8 with TRBJ2-1; D is perhaps TRBD2 (5 bases). There are 13 residues in the CDR3. Germline V gene lookup returns CDR1 SGHVS and CDR2 FQNEAQ. V was clipped by 0 bases and J by 10 bases, with 10 bases between them. The CDR3 sequence: CASSLAAGNEQFF. CDR3 bases: TGTGCCAGCAGCTTAGCGGCCGGGAACGAGCAGTTCTTC.

The chain links TRBV2 to TRBJ1-2; perhaps TRBD1 as D (6 bases). Germline V gene lookup returns CDR1 SNHLY and CDR2 FYNNEI. V was pared by 5 bases and J by 4 bases, with 11 bases between. The CDR3 is 13 amino acids. The CDR3 region has the DNA TGTGCCAGCAGTCTCGGGACAATCTATGGCTACACCTTC. Translating it yields CASSLGTIYGYTF.

The J gene is TRBJ1-3, the V gene TRBV2; D uncertain. Germline CDR1 is SNHLY and CDR2 is FYNNEI. The CDR3 contains 15 residues. V was trimmed by 3 bases and J by 2 bases, leaving 11 bases between them. The CDR3 DNA reads TGTGCCAGCAGTGATCTCAGGCTGGCTGGAAACACCATATATTTT. Translated, it gives CASSDLRLAGNTIYF.

CDR3 nucleotide sequence: TGTGCCAGCAGTTTAGGGAACAGGGACTACACTGAAGCTTTCTTT. Amino acid sequence: CASSLGNRDYTEAFF. J is TRBJ1-1 and V is TRBV28; a weak D match, TRBD1 (6 bases). CDR1 and CDR2 (germline): MDHEN, SYDVKM. Trimming pared 2 bases from V and 3 bases from J, leaving 13 bases between. The CDR3 length is 15 residues.

This chain connects TRBV30 to TRBJ2-1; 14 bases agree with TRBD2. The CDR3 is 14 residues long. The germline CDR1 and CDR2 sequences are GTSNPN and SVGIG (reference sequence). J gave up 15 bases and V 2 bases, and 9 bases lay outside the gene matches. CDR3 bases: TGTGCCTGGAGTCAGACCGCTGGACTAGCGGGAGGGTTCTTC. Its translation: CAWSQTAGLAGGFF.

The rearrangement links TRBV7-9 to TRBJ1-1; tentatively, D is TRBD1 (6 bases). The ends were cut back, 5 bases at V and 0 bases at J, with 10 bases in the middle. CDR3 length: 14 residues. Germline V gives CDR1 SEHNR, CDR2 FQNEAQ (reference sequence). The chain's CDR3 is CASSEGQMNTEAFF. In nucleotides, the CDR3 is TGTGCCAGCAGCGAGGGACAAATGAACACTGAAGCTTTCTTT.

This rearrangement joins TRBV29-1 to TRBJ1-1, with 9 bases identical to TRBD1. This CDR3 spans 13 amino acids. The germline CDR1 and CDR2 sequences are SQVTM and ANQGSEA. V lost 2 bases to trimming and J lost 5 bases; unmatched junction nucleotides: 3. The CDR3 sequence is CSVERDRETEAFF. The CDR3 DNA reads TGCAGCGTTGAACGGGACAGGGAAACTGAAGCTTTCTTT.

The chain joins TRBV4-2 to TRBJ1-1; D gene unclear. CDR3 length: 15 residues. V was shortened by 1 base and J by 0 bases, with 9 bases between the two germline ends. CDR1 and CDR2 from the germline V gene are LGHNA and YNFKEQ. The CDR3 loop reads CASSQVGTVNTEAFF. In DNA form, the CDR3 reads TGTGCCAGCAGCCAAGTAGGTACGGTGAACACTGAAGCTTTCTTT.

J is TRBJ2-2 and V is TRBV27; TRBD2 matches at 13 bases. Germline assignment: CDR1 MNHEY and CDR2 SMNVEV (reference sequence). The ends lost 4 bases at V and 5 bases at J; junction bases unmatched: 4. CDR3 length equals 16 residues. The DNA of the CDR3 is TGTGCCAGCAGTTCGACTAGCGGGAGGAAGACCGGGGAGCTGTTTTTT. Translation: CASSSTSGRKTGELFF.

The chain links TRBV19 to TRBJ2-1; perhaps TRBD2 as D (6 bases). The CDR3 runs 15 residues. Germline V lookup: CDR1 LNHDA, CDR2 SQIVND (reference sequence). The V gene lost 1 base and the J gene lost 9 bases, with 16 bases spanning the gap. DNA for the CDR3: TGTGCCAGTAGTATAGTTCCCAGTCGAGCGGGTGAGCAGTTCTTC. Translated: CASSIVPSRAGEQFF.

This chain joins TRBV4-3 and TRBJ2-3; tentative D call: TRBD1 (6 bases). Germline lookup yields CDR1 LGHNA and CDR2 YSLEER. The CDR3 covers 16 residues. Trimming left V 4 bases short and J 0 bases short, with 14 bases between. The CDR3 nucleotides are TGCGCCAGCAGCCCACTTGGGGGCCTAAGCACAGATACGCAGTATTTT. Translated, it gives CASSPLGGLSTDTQYF.

This chain uses TRBV19 with TRBJ2-7; D is uncertain. This CDR3 is built from 14 residues. Germline CDR1 is LNHDA and CDR2 is SQIVND (reference sequence). Trimming took off 5 bases at V and 7 bases at J, with 18 bases between the two ends. DNA of the CDR3: TGTGCCAGTAGTCCGGGCATTTGGCCCCAGGAGCAGTACTTC. It specifies CASSPGIWPQEQYF.

V gene TRBV7-9 combines with J gene TRBJ1-2; 7 positions match TRBD1. There are 12 residues in the CDR3. Germline V gene data show CDR1 as SEHNR and CDR2 as FQNEAQ (reference sequence). In DNA, the CDR3 is TGTACTAGTGACAGGGAGAACTATGGCTACACCTTC. Translation gives CTSDRENYGYTF.

In this sample, this clone turned up a few times. The sample contains more than one DNA sequence encoding this CDR3. The CDR3 DNA is TGTGCCAGCAGCCCGGGGAACACTGAAGCTTTCTTT. This translates into CASSPGNTEAFF. This chain joins TRBV6-5 and TRBJ1-1; D not resolved. Trimming removed 6 bases at V and 1 base at J, with 6 bases between. The length of the CDR3 is 12 residues. CDR1 and CDR2 (germline): MNHEY, SVGAGI.

As concerns this clone: The identical CDR3 is also encoded by other nucleotide sequences in the sample. J is TRBJ2-3 and V is TRBV7-3, with D perhaps given as TRBD1 or TRBD2 (5 bases each). The CDR3 extends over 13 amino acids. Deletions cut 2 bases from V and 4 bases from J, with 7 bases between. Germline loops: CDR1 SGHTA, CDR2 FQGTGA. The CDR3 bases are TGTGCCAGCAGCTTAGGGGGAGCAGATACGCAGTATTTT. Translation: CASSLGGADTQYF.